This T cell receptor beta chain comes out of a study of blood T cell repertoires in COVID-19. Study overall: Acute-phase and convalescent COVID-19 samples originated in the United States, Italy and Spain.

The CDR3 is 17 amino acids. V shed 3 bases, J shed 0 bases, and the junction held 3 bases outside the gene matches. Germline CDR1 is SGHDN and CDR2 is FVKESK. Under the authors' procedure: Estimated nucleated cell counts came from reference gene primer amplification. This table comes from immunoSEQ multiplex PCR, and its TCRdb copy is limited to in-frame clones, with some not included. V and J calls and clone size are as listed in that table; D and trimming were resolved from the DNA. The sample holds a few hundred thousand clones, less than 90% seen once. Material for sequencing was peripheral blood. This receptor was identified in a woman in her 70s with COVID-19, enrolled during active disease. This sequence joins TRBV14 and TRBJ2-7, with 15 bases lining up with TRBD2. DNA for the CDR3: TGTGCCAGCAGCCAGGGACTAGCGGGGGGAGTCTCCTACGAGCAGTACTTC. This gives the protein CASSQGLAGGVSYEQYF.